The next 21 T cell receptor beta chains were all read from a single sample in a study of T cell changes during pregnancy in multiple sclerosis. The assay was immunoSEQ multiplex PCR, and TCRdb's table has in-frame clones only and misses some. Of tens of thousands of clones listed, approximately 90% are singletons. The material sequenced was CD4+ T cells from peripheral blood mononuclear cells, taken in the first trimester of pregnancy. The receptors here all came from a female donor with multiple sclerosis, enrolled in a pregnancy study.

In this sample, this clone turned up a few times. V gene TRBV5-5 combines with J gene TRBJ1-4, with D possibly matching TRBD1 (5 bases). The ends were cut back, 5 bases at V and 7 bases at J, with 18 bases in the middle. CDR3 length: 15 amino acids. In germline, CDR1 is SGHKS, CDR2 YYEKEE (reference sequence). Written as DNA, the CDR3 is TGTGCCAGCAGTTCCGCCAAAGGGGATGGTGAAAAACTGTTTTTT. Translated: CASSSAKGDGEKLFF.

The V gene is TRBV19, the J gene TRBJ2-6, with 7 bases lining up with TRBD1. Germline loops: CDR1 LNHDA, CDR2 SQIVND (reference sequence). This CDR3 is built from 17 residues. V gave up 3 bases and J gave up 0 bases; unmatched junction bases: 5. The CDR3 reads CASSMGDRASGANVLTF. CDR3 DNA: TGTGCCAGTAGTATGGGGGACAGAGCCTCTGGGGCCAACGTCCTGACTTTC. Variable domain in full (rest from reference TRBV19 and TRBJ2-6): DGGITQSPKYLFRKEGQNVTLSCEQNLNHDAMYWYRQDPGQGLRLIYYSQIVNDFQKGDIAEGYSVSREKKESFPLTVTSAQKNPTAFYLCASSMGDRASGANVLTFGAGSRLTVL.

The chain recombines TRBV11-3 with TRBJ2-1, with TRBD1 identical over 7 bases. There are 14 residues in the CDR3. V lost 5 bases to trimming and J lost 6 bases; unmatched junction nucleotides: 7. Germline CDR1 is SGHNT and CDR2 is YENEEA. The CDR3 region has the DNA TGTGCCAGCAGCCACGGACAGGCAGGCAATGAGCAGTTCTTC. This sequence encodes CASSHGQAGNEQFF. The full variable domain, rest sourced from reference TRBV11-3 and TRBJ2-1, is EAGVVQSPRYKIIEKKQPVAFWCNPISGHNTLYWYLQNLGQGPELLIRYENEEAVDDSQLPKDRFSAERLKGVDSTLKIQPAELGDSAVYLCASSHGQAGNEQFFGPGTRLTVL.

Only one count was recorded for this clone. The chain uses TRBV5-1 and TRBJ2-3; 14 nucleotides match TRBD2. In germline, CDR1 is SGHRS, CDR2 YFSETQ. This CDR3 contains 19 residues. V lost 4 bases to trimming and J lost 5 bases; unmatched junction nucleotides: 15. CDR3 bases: TGCGCCAGCAGCAGAGTTGCGGGACTAGCGGGAGTAGTGCAAGATACGCAGTATTTT. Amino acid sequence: CASSRVAGLAGVVQDTQYF.

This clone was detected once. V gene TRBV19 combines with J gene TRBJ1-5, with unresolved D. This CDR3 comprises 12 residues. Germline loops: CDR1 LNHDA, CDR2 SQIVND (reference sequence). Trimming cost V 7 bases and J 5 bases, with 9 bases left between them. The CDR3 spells CASTKRYQPQHF. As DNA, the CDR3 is TGTGCCAGTACGAAGCGTTATCAGCCCCAGCATTTT.

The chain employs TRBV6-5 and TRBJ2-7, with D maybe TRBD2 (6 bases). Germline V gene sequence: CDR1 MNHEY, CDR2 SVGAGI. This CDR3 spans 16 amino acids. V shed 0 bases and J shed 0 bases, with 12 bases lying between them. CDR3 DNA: TGTGCCAGCAGTTACTCGTCTGGGGGGAGCTCCTACGAGCAGTACTTC. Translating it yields CASSYSSGGSSYEQYF.

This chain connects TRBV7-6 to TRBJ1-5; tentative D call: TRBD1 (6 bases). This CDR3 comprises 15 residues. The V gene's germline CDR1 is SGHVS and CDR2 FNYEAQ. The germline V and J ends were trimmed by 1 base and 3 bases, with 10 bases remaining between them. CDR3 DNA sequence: TGTGCCAGCAGCTTAGGACAGGTCCCCAATCAGCCCCAGCATTTT. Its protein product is CASSLGQVPNQPQHF.

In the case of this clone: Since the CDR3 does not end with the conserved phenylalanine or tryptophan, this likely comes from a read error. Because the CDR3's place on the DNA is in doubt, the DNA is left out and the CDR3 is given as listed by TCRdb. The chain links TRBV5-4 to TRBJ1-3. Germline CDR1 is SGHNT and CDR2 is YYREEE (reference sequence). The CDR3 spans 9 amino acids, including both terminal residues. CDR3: CASSLEGSL.

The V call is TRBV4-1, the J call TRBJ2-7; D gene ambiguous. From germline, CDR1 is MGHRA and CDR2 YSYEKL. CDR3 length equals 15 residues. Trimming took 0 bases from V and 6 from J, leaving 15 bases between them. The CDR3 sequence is CASSQEVAGYREQYF. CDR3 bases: TGCGCCAGCAGCCAAGAGGTTGCAGGATATCGCGAGCAGTACTTC.

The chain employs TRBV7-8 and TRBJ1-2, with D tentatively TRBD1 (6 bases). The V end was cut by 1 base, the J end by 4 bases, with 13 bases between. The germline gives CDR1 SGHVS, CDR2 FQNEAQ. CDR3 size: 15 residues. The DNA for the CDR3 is TGTGCCAGCAGCTTAGTAACGGGGGGGCCCTATGGCTACACCTTC. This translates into CASSLVTGGPYGYTF.

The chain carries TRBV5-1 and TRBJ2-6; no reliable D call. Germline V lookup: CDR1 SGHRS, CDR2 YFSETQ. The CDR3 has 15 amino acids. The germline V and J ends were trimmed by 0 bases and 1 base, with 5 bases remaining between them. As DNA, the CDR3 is TGCGCCAGCAGCTTGGAGGAGTCTGGGGCCAACGTCCTGACTTTC. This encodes CASSLEESGANVLTF.

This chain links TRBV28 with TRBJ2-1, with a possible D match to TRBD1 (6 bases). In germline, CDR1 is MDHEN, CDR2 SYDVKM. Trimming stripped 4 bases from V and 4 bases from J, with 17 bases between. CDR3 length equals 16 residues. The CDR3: CASSSPGDPRYNEQFF. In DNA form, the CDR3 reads TGTGCCAGCAGTTCCCCAGGGGATCCACGATACAATGAGCAGTTCTTC.

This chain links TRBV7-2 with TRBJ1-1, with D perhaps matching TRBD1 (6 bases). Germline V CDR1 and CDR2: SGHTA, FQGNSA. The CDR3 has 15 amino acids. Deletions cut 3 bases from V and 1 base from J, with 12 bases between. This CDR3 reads CASSFLATGNTEAFF. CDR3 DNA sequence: TGTGCCAGCAGCTTCCTGGCGACAGGGAACACTGAAGCTTTCTTT.

CDR3 region: CAWSGGGGDTQYF. The CDR3 nucleotides read TGTGCCTGGAGTGGAGGAGGCGGAGATACGCAGTATTTT. The chain couples TRBV30 to TRBJ2-3, with D possibly being TRBD2 (5 bases). Trimming left V 1 base short and J 5 bases short, with 10 bases between. CDR3 length equals 13 residues. Germline V gene lookup returns CDR1 GTSNPN and CDR2 SVGIG (reference sequence).

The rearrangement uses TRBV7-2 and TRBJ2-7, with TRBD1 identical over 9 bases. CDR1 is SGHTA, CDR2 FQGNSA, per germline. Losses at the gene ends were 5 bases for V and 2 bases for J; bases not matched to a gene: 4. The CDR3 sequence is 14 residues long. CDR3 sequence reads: CASSHTGGAYEQYF. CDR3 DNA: TGTGCCAGCAGCCACACAGGGGGCGCCTACGAGCAGTACTTC. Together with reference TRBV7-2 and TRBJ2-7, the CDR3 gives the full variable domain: GAGVSQSPSNKVTEKGKDVELRCDPISGHTALYWYRQSLGQGLEFLIYFQGNSAPDKSGLPSDRFSAERTGGSVSTLTIQRTQQEDSAVYLCASSHTGGAYEQYFGPGTRLTVT.

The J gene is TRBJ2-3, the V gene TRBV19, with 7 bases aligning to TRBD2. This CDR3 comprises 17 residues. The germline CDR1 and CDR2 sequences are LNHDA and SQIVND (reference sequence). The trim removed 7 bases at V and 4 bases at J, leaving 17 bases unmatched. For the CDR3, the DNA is TGTGCCAGTAATGCAAGGGCCGCGGGAGCTAACGCAGATACGCAGTATTTT. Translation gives CASNARAAGANADTQYF.

CDR3 DNA: TGCGCCAGCAGCTTGGGGACAGGCCCATACGAGCAGTACTTC. Its protein product is CASSLGTGPYEQYF. This chain connects TRBV5-1 to TRBJ2-7; 7 bases align to TRBD1. CDR3 size: 14 residues. In germline, CDR1 is SGHRS, CDR2 YFSETQ. Trimming at V came to 0 bases and at J to 4 bases, leaving 4 bases not matched to a gene.

The CDR3 sequence is CASRSYQGNTIYF. The CDR3, as DNA: TGTGCCAGCAGGTCGTACCAGGGGAACACCATATATTTT. J is TRBJ1-3 and V is TRBV5-4; D might be TRBD1 (6 bases). V was shortened by 5 bases and J by 7 bases, with 13 bases between the two germline ends. The CDR3 is 13 residues long. Germline-derived CDR1 and CDR2 are SGHNT and YYREEE (reference sequence).

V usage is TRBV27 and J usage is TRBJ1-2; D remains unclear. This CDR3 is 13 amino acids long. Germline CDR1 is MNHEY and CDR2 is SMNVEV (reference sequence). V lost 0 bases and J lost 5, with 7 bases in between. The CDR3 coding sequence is TGTGCCAGCAGTTTATCCTTTTCGTATGGCTACACCTTC. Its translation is CASSLSFSYGYTF.

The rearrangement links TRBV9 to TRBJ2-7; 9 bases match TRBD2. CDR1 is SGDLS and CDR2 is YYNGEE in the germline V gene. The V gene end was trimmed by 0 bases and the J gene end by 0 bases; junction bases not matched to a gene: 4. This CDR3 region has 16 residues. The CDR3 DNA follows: TGTGCCAGCAGCGTAGGTAGCGGGGGACGCTCCTACGAGCAGTACTTC. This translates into CASSVGSGGRSYEQYF.

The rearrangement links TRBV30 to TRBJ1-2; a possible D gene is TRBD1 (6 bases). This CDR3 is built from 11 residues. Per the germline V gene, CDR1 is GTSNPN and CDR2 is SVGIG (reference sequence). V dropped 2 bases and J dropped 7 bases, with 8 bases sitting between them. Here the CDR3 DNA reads TGTGCCTGGAGTTTGACAGGTGGCTACACCTTC. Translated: CAWSLTGGYTF. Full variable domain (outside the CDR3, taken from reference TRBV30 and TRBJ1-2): SQTIHQWPATLVQPVGSPLSLECTVEGTSNPNLYWYRQAAGRGLQLLFYSVGIGQISSEVPQNLSASRPQDRQFILSSKKLLLSDSGFYLCAWSLTGGYTFGSGTRLTVV.